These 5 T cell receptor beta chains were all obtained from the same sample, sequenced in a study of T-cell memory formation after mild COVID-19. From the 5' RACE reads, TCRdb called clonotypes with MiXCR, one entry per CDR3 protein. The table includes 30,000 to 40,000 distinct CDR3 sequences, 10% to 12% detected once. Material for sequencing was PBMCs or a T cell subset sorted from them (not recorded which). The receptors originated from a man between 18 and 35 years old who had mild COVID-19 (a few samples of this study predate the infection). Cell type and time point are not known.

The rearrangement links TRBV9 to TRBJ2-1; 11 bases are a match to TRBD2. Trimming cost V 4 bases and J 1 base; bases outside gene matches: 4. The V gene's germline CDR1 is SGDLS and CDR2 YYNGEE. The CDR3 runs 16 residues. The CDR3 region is CASSPTSGVSYNEQFF. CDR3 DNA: TGTGCCAGCAGCCCGACTAGCGGGGTTTCCTACAATGAGCAGTTCTTC.

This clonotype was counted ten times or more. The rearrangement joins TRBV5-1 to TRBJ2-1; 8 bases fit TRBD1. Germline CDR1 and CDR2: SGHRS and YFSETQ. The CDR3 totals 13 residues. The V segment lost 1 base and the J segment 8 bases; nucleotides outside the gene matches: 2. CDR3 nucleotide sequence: TGCGCCAGCAGCTTGCCAGGGGGCCATGAGCAGTTCTTC. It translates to CASSLPGGHEQFF. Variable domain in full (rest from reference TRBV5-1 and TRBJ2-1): KAGVTQTPRYLIKTRGQQVTLSCSPISGHRSVSWYQQTPGQGLQFLFEYFSETQRNKGNFPGRFSGRQFSNSRSEMNVSTLELGDSALYLCASSLPGGHEQFFGPGTRLTVL.

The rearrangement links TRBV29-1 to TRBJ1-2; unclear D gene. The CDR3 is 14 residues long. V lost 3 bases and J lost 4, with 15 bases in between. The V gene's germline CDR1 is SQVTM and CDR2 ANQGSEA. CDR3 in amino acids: CSVDGHLGGYGYTF. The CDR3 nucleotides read TGCAGCGTTGACGGTCACTTGGGCGGCTATGGCTACACCTTC.

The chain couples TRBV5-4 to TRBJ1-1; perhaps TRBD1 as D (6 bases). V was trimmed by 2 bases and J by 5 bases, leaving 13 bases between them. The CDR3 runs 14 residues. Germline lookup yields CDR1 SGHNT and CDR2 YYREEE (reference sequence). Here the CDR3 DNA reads TGTGCCAGCAGCTTCGGGGGGGCAGAAACTGAAGCTTTCTTT. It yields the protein CASSFGGAETEAFF.

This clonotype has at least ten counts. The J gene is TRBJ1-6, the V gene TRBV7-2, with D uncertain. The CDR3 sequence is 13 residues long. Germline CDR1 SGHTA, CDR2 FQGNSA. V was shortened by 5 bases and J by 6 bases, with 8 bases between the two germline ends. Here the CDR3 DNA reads TGTGCCAGCAGCGCCGATACTAATTCACCCCTCCACTTT. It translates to CASSADTNSPLHF.